This TCR beta chain was captured in a study of cytomegalovirus exposure and HLA in healthy donors (dated by TCRdb to the late 2010s). Describing the broader study: An earlier analysis of more than 550 of the donors reported approximately 260 Gb of sequence data and 90 million to 120 million unique TCR beta sequences obtained from 180 million or so T cells. An early release that covered fewer than 750 HLA-typed donors contained about 300 gigabases of sequencing data and tens of millions of unique TCR sequences. Among the roughly 430 genotyped donors, more than 70% belonged to the genetic ancestry cluster associated with self-reported Caucasian donors. The study was designed to test whether signatures of past pathogen exposure could be identified by cataloging public T cell receptors. The study profiled the T cell repertoires of 500 to 800 subjects by immunosequencing and related them to cytomegalovirus serostatus. A separate validation cohort of approximately 120 different subjects was used in addition to the approximately 670-subject first cohort. To predict cytomegalovirus infection status, the study combined high-throughput TCR immunosequencing, statistical association of individual TCRs with disease status, and machine learning. A later analysis re-analyzed previously published TCR beta repertoires from 500 to 700 donors and added high-resolution HLA genotyping to study TCR occurrence patterns. In the later analysis, no new phenotypic data were used to find candidate immune exposures; instead, reliance was placed on TCR beta sequences and their occurrence across donors. An earlier analysis of roughly 600 of the donors used high-throughput TCR beta sequencing to judge whether each TCR beta V gene segment behaved as functional or pseudogenic. Alongside the repertoire data, information on donor age, sex, ethnicity and CMV serostatus was compiled. Genome-wide SNP genotypes for about 55% of the roughly 670 donors were used in a later genetic analysis, which treated that subset as a discovery cohort. Every discovery cohort repertoire had been produced on one sequencing platform. Class I and class II HLA loci were covered by the typing at four-digit resolution. Typing coverage varied by locus: roughly 620-640 donors for A, B, C, DRB1 and DQB1; approximately 560 for DQA1; about 570 for DPA1; 450 to 480 for DPB1. A handful of DR-DQ haplotypes were treated as single units for association and clustering because of strong linkage in the cohort. Across 300 to 500 genotyped donors of the cohort, an average of about 240,000 unique TCR beta nucleotide sequences per donor were sequenced, and about a sixth of those sequences were non-productive.

Reading the germline V gene gives CDR1 SQVTM and CDR2 ANQGSEA. V has 0 bases trimmed and J has 2 bases trimmed; junction bases matching no gene number 3. The cysteine opens and the phenylalanine closes a CDR3 of 16 amino acids. Only the CDR3 DNA is retained, 48 bases long and in frame from the first base. The cohort comprised under 700 healthy bone marrow donors. All cohort members were sampled while nominally healthy, although unrecorded immune exposures were likely present. The donor was CMV seronegative and belonged to the group of 352 seronegative cohort members. Each donor provided a peripheral blood sample, and peripheral blood mononuclear cells were used for TCR beta sequencing. The Qiagen DNeasy Blood Extraction Kit was used to extract genomic DNA from the blood cell samples. Study-wide conclusions, independent of this receptor: The sequencing pipeline was judged likely to have produced a cluster of highly shared sequence variants as a technical artifact. In vitro tests confirmed that a few of the cytomegalovirus-associated TCR beta chains recognize cytomegalovirus antigens. In a later analysis, several top co-occurrence clusters were reported to appear linked to parvovirus B19, influenza, CMV and Epstein-Barr virus. The classifier was reported to diagnose cytomegalovirus status with high specificity and sensitivity in both the original cohort and the validation cohort. A later analysis associated 15,000 to 20,000 TCR beta sequences with specific HLA alleles at a false discovery rate of 0.05. Compared with the approximately 600-donor mean, donors in an Asian-associated ancestry cluster had fewer N-insertions in productive TCRs, according to a later genetic analysis. Because some donors lacked HLA typing at each locus, the association tests relied only on the typed subset. Linkage disequilibrium might explain the correlated functional status among segregating V segments, but an unknown experimental factor could not be ruled out. The study gave a list of 150 to 200 TCR beta chains associated with cytomegalovirus. Across donors, most TCR sequences were observed very rarely, whereas some public TCRs were present in many individuals. Compared with equally common non-associated chains, HLA-associated TCR beta chains in a later analysis were more clonally expanded and had lower generation probabilities. An earlier analysis of 450 to 750 of the donors showed that most TCR beta V segments appeared in productive rearrangements either about 90% or about 30% of the time, which broadly matched IMGT annotations. A further reported finding was that TCR beta sequences accurately predicted the HLA-A and HLA-B alleles for most subjects in the first cohort. This cohort had only TCR beta chains sequenced, and the lack of alpha or paired-chain data limited which features could be detected. According to a later analysis, TCR association rates differed among HLA loci, with DRB1 alleles showing the most associated TCRs and HLA-C alleles showing the fewest. CMV serostatus was the only immune exposure information available for the cohort. In a later analysis, most CMV-associated TCR beta chains were found to appear HLA-restricted, with HLA associations seemingly driven largely by CMV exposure. Assigning TCR associations to individual alleles was difficult when HLA alleles, especially DR and DQ, strongly co-occurred. Some 16 rarely observed V segments, including chromosome 9 orphons, were excluded from the earlier analysis of a few hundred of the donors because counts were too low. Roughly uniform sequencing depth across donors was assumed in presence/absence analyses, although this assumption may not hold. The authors suggested that the approach could potentially be extended to other disease states and immunological phenotypes. The 87-base-pair reads could not distinguish some IMGT-functional V segments, including TRBV6-2 and TRBV6-3, so those segments were excluded. In a later genetic analysis, a missense DCLRE1C variant was associated with V-gene and J-gene trimming of TCR beta chains, and the association was replicated in an independent cohort.

Concerning this clone: No antigen is known for it. The input lacks base qualities; no much larger clone sits a single base away.

Library construction relied on the immunoSEQ multiplex PCR assay. For the multiplex PCR, a mixture combining 60 forward primers for TCR Vbeta segments and 13 reverse primers for TCR Jbeta segments was used. The CDR3 region of rearranged TCR beta genes was amplified from genomic DNA with a multiplex PCR assay. The amplified TCR beta libraries were sequenced on the Illumina HiSeq System as 87-base-pair reads. Regarding the original processing steps: A later analysis counted 65 million to 90 million unique TCR beta chains across the 670 or so repertoires, and 10 million to 11 million of these chains were shared by at least two donors. Raw reads were error-corrected and collapsed into unique sequences by a nearest-neighbor algorithm in which closely related sequences were merged to remove PCR and sequencing errors. V, D and J gene segments were assigned by aligning CDR3 sequences to IMGT reference sequences. For a sequence to be retained, at least a six-nucleotide match to both a V gene segment and a J gene segment was required. Rearrangements were classified as productive when the CDR3 lacked stop codons and remained in frame with V and J, and all other rearrangements were classified as non-productive. Following IMGT convention, CDR3 was defined as the stretch from the second conserved V-encoded cysteine up to the conserved J-encoded phenylalanine. In an earlier analysis of more than 550 of the donors, sequences lacking an unambiguous match to a single V gene segment were excluded. An earlier analysis of about 600 of the donors called V segments functional above 56.7% productive rearrangements and segregating when the between-donor standard deviation exceeded 5%. A statistical classification framework was built to diagnose cytomegalovirus status from the catalog of TCR beta chain sequences. In a later analysis, TCR nucleotide sequences were compared against IMGT/GENE-DB human TR gene sequences so that V and J genes could be assigned. A later analysis assigned CDR3 sequences and most-parsimonious VDJ recombination scenarios with the TCRdist pipeline. In a later analysis, each TCR beta chain was defined by its CDR3 amino acid sequence together with its V-gene family, and reads without a unique V-gene family were excluded. In a later analysis, 500 to 650 highly shared, low-generation-probability nucleotide sequences were removed to address suspected cross-contamination and a sequencing artifact. For each public chain, a later analysis derived a clonal expansion index from normalized ranks of inferred template counts within each repertoire. A later analysis computed generation probabilities with a VDJ recombination model fitted to out-of-frame rearrangements, and checked the results against IGoR. A later analysis scored TCR-TCR, TCR-HLA and TCR-CMV co-occurrence with hypergeometric tests, applying a repertoire-size bias correction to TCR pairs. In a later analysis, false discovery rates were estimated by permuting HLA or CMV assignments 20 times. In a later analysis, co-occurring TCRs were grouped using DBSCAN, with TCRdist sequence similarity added in when clustering inside HLA-allele-positive subsets. Repertoires with fewer than 30,000 or more than 120,000 public chains, plus five repertoires with anomalous nucleotide sharing, were excluded from co-occurrence clustering. As stored in TCRdb, this immuneACCESS dataset retains in-frame rearrangements with V and J assigned. A fraction of the clones does not appear; measured against another copy, unresolved V genes explain less than half of the discrepancy, and the remainder lacks a known reason. V and J calls and clone size are copied from that table; D and trimming were computed from the DNA. The sample records about 220,000 clones, 75% to 90% of which are singletons. The ten top clones hold 0.71% of the sample.

The origin of this receptor is a boy between 2 and 10 years old in good health and CMV-seronegative. What was sequenced was PBMCs. In this chain, TRBV29-1 is recombined with TRBJ2-1, and 11 bases in between align with TRBD2. The DNA sequence is as follows: TGCAGCGTTGAAGATCTAGCGGGAGGCCCCTACAATGAGCAGTTCTTC. Its translation is CSVEDLAGGPYNEQFF.